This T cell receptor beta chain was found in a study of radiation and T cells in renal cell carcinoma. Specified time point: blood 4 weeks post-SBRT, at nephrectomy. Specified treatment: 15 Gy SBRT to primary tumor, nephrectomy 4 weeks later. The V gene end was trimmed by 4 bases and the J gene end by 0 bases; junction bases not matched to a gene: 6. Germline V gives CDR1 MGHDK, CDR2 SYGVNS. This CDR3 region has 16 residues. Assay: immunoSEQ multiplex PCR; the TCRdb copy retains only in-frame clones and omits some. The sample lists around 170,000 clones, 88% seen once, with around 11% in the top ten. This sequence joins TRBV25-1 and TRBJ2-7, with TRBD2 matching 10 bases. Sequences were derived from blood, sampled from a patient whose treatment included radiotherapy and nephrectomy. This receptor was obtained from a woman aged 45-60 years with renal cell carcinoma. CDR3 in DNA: TGTGCCAGCAGTGCAGCGGGGGGGCAGATCTCCTACGAGCAGTACTTC. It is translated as CASSAAGGQISYEQYF.